These 22 T cell receptor beta chains share one sample of origin, sequenced in a study of neurological immune-mediated disorders. TCRdb re-called the 5' RACE reads through MiXCR, storing one row per CDR3 protein. The sample includes around 80,000 distinct CDR3 sequences, 10% seen only once; the top ten take 1.8%. Sequenced input: PBMCs. The receptor source for this set is a man aged 40-55 years in good health.

This clonotype was counted ten times or more. The CDR3 sequence is CASSYGGMNTEAFF. The DNA for the CDR3 is TGTGCCAGCAGTTACGGTGGCATGAACACTGAAGCTTTCTTT. V is TRBV6-5 and J is TRBJ1-1, with D unclear. The V and J ends lost 2 bases and 0 bases respectively, with 7 bases between them. Germline loops: CDR1 MNHEY, CDR2 SVGAGI. This CDR3 is built from 14 residues.

This clonotype has at least ten counts. The rearrangement uses TRBV20-1 and TRBJ2-1, with D tentatively TRBD2 (5 bases). This CDR3 spans 16 amino acids. Per the germline V gene, CDR1 is DFQATT and CDR2 is SNEGSKA (reference sequence). V was shortened by 5 bases and J by 5 bases, with 22 bases between the two germline ends. The CDR3: CSAAPIGGEVNNEQFF. The CDR3 DNA sequence: TGCAGTGCTGCTCCGATCGGAGGAGAGGTAAACAATGAGCAGTTCTTC.

This clonotype was observed at least ten times. The CDR3 coding sequence is TGTGCCAGCAGTTTGGCGGGGGCGGGAAACGAGCAGTACTTC. Translated: CASSLAGAGNEQYF. This rearrangement joins TRBV27 to TRBJ2-7; the D gene is possibly TRBD2 (7 bases). The CDR3 loop spans 14 amino acids. The germline V and J ends were trimmed by 3 bases and 5 bases, with 14 bases remaining between them. The germline V gene has CDR1 MNHEY and CDR2 SMNVEV (reference sequence).

The chain uses TRBV5-1 and TRBJ2-2; perhaps TRBD1 as D (6 bases). From germline, CDR1 is SGHRS and CDR2 YFSETQ. Trimming took 5 bases from V and 4 from J, leaving 12 bases between them. This CDR3 region has 14 residues. The CDR3 DNA reads TGCGCCAGCAGTCCCCAGGGGACCACCGGGGAGCTGTTTTTT. It is translated as CASSPQGTTGELFF.

This clonotype was observed at least ten times. The chain is built from TRBV29-1 and TRBJ2-2; 10 bases are a match to TRBD1. The CDR3 length is 14 residues. Germline CDR1 and CDR2: SQVTM and ANQGSEA. V lost 5 bases, J lost 4 bases, and 4 bases stayed unmatched. The CDR3 spells CSVPGQGFTGELFF. CDR3 nucleotide sequence: TGCAGCGTTCCGGGACAGGGGTTCACCGGGGAGCTGTTTTTT.

This clonotype has a count of ten or more. This sequence joins TRBV5-1 and TRBJ2-5, with D unclear. Trimming removed 3 bases at V and 3 bases at J, with 18 bases between. The CDR3 runs to 16 residues. Germline V CDR1 and CDR2: SGHRS, YFSETQ. The CDR3 sequence is CASSSSSAVLKETQYF. Here the CDR3 DNA reads TGCGCCAGCAGCTCCTCGTCGGCTGTGCTGAAAGAGACCCAGTACTTC.

The rearrangement links TRBV4-1 to TRBJ2-5, with D hard to call. Trimming pared 4 bases from V and 5 bases from J, leaving 11 bases between. The V gene's germline CDR1 is MGHRA and CDR2 YSYEKL. The CDR3 contains 13 residues. CDR3 residues: CASSRTVGETQYF. CDR3 nucleotide sequence: TGCGCCAGCAGCCGGACGGTGGGGGAGACCCAGTACTTC.

This clonotype was picked up many times. V and J are TRBV27 and TRBJ1-5; weak D call: TRBD1 (5 bases). CDR1 MNHEY and CDR2 SMNVEV come from the germline V gene (reference sequence). This CDR3 region has 14 residues. The ends were cut back, 0 bases at V and 7 bases at J, with 10 bases in the middle. Here the CDR3 DNA reads TGTGCCAGCAGTTTATCGGCAGGGATCCAGCCCCAGCATTTT. Amino acids: CASSLSAGIQPQHF.

The chain couples TRBV24-1 to TRBJ2-1; no definite D call. V was clipped by 6 bases and J by 0 bases, with 14 bases between them. Germline-derived CDR1 and CDR2 are KGHDR and SFDVKD. The CDR3 covers 16 residues. The CDR3 nucleotides are TGTGCCACCAGTAAGGTAGAGGTGTACTCCTACAATGAGCAGTTCTTC. This codes for CATSKVEVYSYNEQFF.

This clonotype has at least ten counts. V is TRBV9 and J is TRBJ2-3; maybe TRBD2 (5 bases). The CDR3 is 13 residues long. V dropped 4 bases and J dropped 3 bases, with 9 bases sitting between them. CDR1 is SGDLS, CDR2 YYNGEE, per germline. CDR3 nucleotides: TGTGCCAGCAGCCCAGGACTGACAGATACGCAGTATTTT. Its translation is CASSPGLTDTQYF.

This clonotype was seen ten or more times. The chain is built from TRBV5-1 and TRBJ1-4; D unclear. CDR1 and CDR2 (germline): SGHRS, YFSETQ. This CDR3 is 15 amino acids long. V dropped 0 bases and J dropped 0 bases, with 6 bases sitting between them. The CDR3 region is CASSLAGTTNEKLFF. In DNA form, the CDR3 reads TGCGCCAGCAGCTTGGCTGGGACAACTAATGAAAAACTGTTTTTT.

This clonotype was picked up many times. The gene calls are TRBV28 and TRBJ2-7; 8 nucleotides match TRBD2. Trimming at V came to 4 bases and at J to 3 bases, leaving 8 bases not matched to a gene. The CDR3 loop spans 15 amino acids. From germline, CDR1 is MDHEN and CDR2 SYDVKM. CDR3 protein: CASSSPGSGNYEQYF. DNA for the CDR3: TGTGCCAGCAGTTCCCCAGGTAGCGGGAACTACGAGCAGTACTTC.

The sample holds many counts of this clonotype. V is TRBV12-3 or TRBV12-4 and J is TRBJ1-1, with D perhaps TRBD1 (6 bases). CDR3 length: 14 amino acids. V dropped 5 bases and J dropped 3 bases, with 13 bases sitting between them. The CDR3 DNA sequence: TGTGCCAGCAGTCCCACAGGGAGGGACACTGAAGCTTTCTTT. Translated, it gives CASSPTGRDTEAFF.

In its sample, this clonotype was seen many times. The rearrangement uses TRBV7-6 and TRBJ2-1, with 7 bases identical to TRBD2. The CDR3 covers 17 residues. Losses at the gene ends were 2 bases for V and 0 bases for J; bases not matched to a gene: 7. Germline CDR1 and CDR2: SGHVS and FNYEAQ. The CDR3 loop reads CASSLPERGISYNEQFF. The CDR3 coding sequence is TGTGCCAGCAGCTTACCCGAGCGGGGTATCTCCTACAATGAGCAGTTCTTC.

In its sample, this clonotype was seen many times. V and J are TRBV12-3 or TRBV12-4 and TRBJ2-3; D may be TRBD1 (6 bases). V lost 5 bases, J lost 7 bases, and 10 bases lay in between. This CDR3 is 12 amino acids long. CDR3 in amino acids: CASSATGNTQYF. The CDR3 nucleotides are TGTGCCAGCAGTGCAACAGGGAATACGCAGTATTTT.

The gene calls are TRBV10-3 and TRBJ2-1; 11 bases fit TRBD2. From germline, CDR1 is ENHRY and CDR2 SYGVKD. The CDR3 spans 15 residues. The ends lost 3 bases at V and 10 bases at J; junction bases unmatched: 8. CDR3 nucleotide sequence: TGTGCCATCAGTGATTCTAGCGGGGGGCGCTGGGAGCAGTTCTTC. Amino acids: CAISDSSGGRWEQFF.

This clonotype was found many times. CDR3 residues: CASRDTSSYEQYF. The CDR3 DNA follows: TGTGCCAGCAGAGACACGTCCTCCTACGAGCAGTACTTC. The rearrangement joins TRBV28 to TRBJ2-7; the D is unclear. The CDR3 runs to 13 residues. V was shortened by 6 bases and J by 0 bases, with 9 bases between the two germline ends. Germline loops: CDR1 MDHEN, CDR2 SYDVKM.

There are many counts of this clonotype. V and J are TRBV20-1 and TRBJ2-1; 7 positions match TRBD2. V shed 1 base and J 5 bases; nucleotides not matched to a gene: 8. Per the germline V gene, CDR1 is DFQATT and CDR2 is SNEGSKA (reference sequence). The CDR3 is 15 residues long. CDR3 loop: CSARVGGSPNNEQFF. The CDR3 region has the DNA TGCAGTGCTAGAGTGGGCGGGAGTCCCAACAATGAGCAGTTCTTC.

In this sample, this clonotype turned up many times. The chain joins TRBV6-6 to TRBJ2-7; TRBD1 agrees at 7 bases. The germline V gene has CDR1 MNHNY and CDR2 SVGAGI (reference sequence). The V and J ends lost 6 bases and 1 base, in that order; junction bases with no gene match: 6. CDR3 length: 14 residues. The CDR3 is CASSRLQGSYEQYF. The CDR3 DNA follows: TGTGCCAGCAGCCGCCTACAGGGGTCCTACGAGCAGTACTTC.

This clonotype was seen ten or more times. V gene TRBV7-9 combines with J gene TRBJ2-7, with D hard to call. The V and J ends lost 5 bases and 0 bases respectively, with 14 bases between them. This CDR3 spans 15 amino acids. Germline loops: CDR1 SEHNR, CDR2 FQNEAQ (reference sequence). The CDR3 DNA follows: TGTGCCAGCAGCCCTCAGGAAAAGTCCTCCTACGAGCAGTACTTC. Translating it yields CASSPQEKSSYEQYF.

As concerns this clonotype: This may be a read error: a much more frequent sequence differs by one nucleotide. The chain recombines TRBV6-5 with TRBJ1-1; D is perhaps TRBD1 (5 bases). The CDR3 totals 12 residues. Germline CDR1 reads MNHEY; CDR2 reads SVGAGI. CDR3 DNA sequence: TGTACCAGCAGTTACGAGGGGCGGAAAGCTTTCTTT. This codes for CTSSYEGRKAFF.

The chain combines TRBV27 with TRBJ2-1; TRBD1 might be the D (6 bases). Germline lookup yields CDR1 MNHEY and CDR2 SMNVEV (reference sequence). The CDR3 covers 12 residues. V was clipped by 11 bases and J by 4 bases, with 12 bases between them. The CDR3 protein is CACGTPYNEQFF. In nucleotides, the CDR3 is TGTGCCTGTGGGACACCTTACAATGAGCAGTTCTTC.